A selection of T cell receptor beta chains follows, all from one sample in a study of T cells in Graves' hyperthyroidism and ophthalmopathy. TCRdb analysed the multiplex PCR reads with MiXCR anew, one entry per CDR3 protein. This sample has 700,000 or so distinct CDR3 sequences, with more than 14% found just once. The sequencing sample was made of blood. The receptors here all came from a woman between 45 and 60 years old with Graves' ophthalmopathy. Both conserved end residues are part of each CDR3. Each record gives: clone size, V gene, J gene, D gene, CDR3 DNA, CDR3 protein. A D gene is named only where the DNA matches it firmly. Size is omitted from some rows. Given values are once, few, many or a class for expanded clones.

abundance: many
v_gene: TRBV12-3/TRBV12-4
j_gene: TRBJ2-5
d_gene: TRBD2
CDR3nt: TGTGCCAGCAGTTTAGGTAGCGGGAGGTATCAAGAGACCCAGTACTTC
CDR3aa: CASSLGSGRYQETQYF

abundance: -
v_gene: TRBV6-4
j_gene: TRBJ2-3
d_gene: TRBD2
CDR3nt: TGTGCCAGCAGTGAGGGGACTAGCGGGGGCACAGATACGCAGTATTTT
CDR3aa: CASSEGTSGGTDTQYF

abundance: many
v_gene: TRBV5-6
j_gene: TRBJ1-6
d_gene: -
CDR3nt: TGTGCCAGCAGCCCCCTGACAGCAGATTCACCCCTCCACTTT
CDR3aa: CASSPLTADSPLHF

abundance: -
v_gene: TRBV28
j_gene: TRBJ2-3
d_gene: -
CDR3nt: TGTGCCAGCAGGGTTGGGGCAGATACGCAGTATTTT
CDR3aa: CASRVGADTQYF

abundance: -
v_gene: TRBV14
j_gene: TRBJ2-7
d_gene: TRBD2
CDR3nt: TGTGCCAGCAGCCCCCGCCTTCCACTAGCGGTTTACGAGCAGTACTTC
CDR3aa: CASSPRLPLAVYEQYF

abundance: many
v_gene: TRBV28
j_gene: TRBJ2-7
d_gene: TRBD1
CDR3nt: TGTGCCAGCAGAATCCGACAGGGGGCCTACGAGCAGTACTTC
CDR3aa: CASRIRQGAYEQYF

abundance: many
v_gene: TRBV24-1
j_gene: TRBJ1-2
d_gene: -
CDR3nt: TGTGCCACCAGCCGGGACGTAGGCTATGGCTACACCTTC
CDR3aa: CATSRDVGYGYTF

abundance: -
v_gene: TRBV29-1
j_gene: TRBJ2-4
d_gene: -
CDR3nt: TGCAGTGCTACAGAGAGCAAAAACATTCAGTACTTC
CDR3aa: CSATESKNIQYF

abundance: many
v_gene: TRBV2
j_gene: TRBJ2-3
d_gene: -
CDR3nt: TGTGCCAGCAGTGAGGTCGGGACTAGCACAGATACGCAGTATTTT
CDR3aa: CASSEVGTSTDTQYF

abundance: many
v_gene: TRBV19
j_gene: TRBJ1-5
d_gene: TRBD1
CDR3nt: TGTGCCAGTAGTGCGACGACAGGGCCGAGTCAGCCCCAGCATTTT
CDR3aa: CASSATTGPSQPQHF

abundance: many
v_gene: TRBV27
j_gene: TRBJ2-1
d_gene: TRBD2
CDR3nt: TGTGCCAGCAGTCTTCAGCGGGAGACCTCCTACAATGAGCAGTTCTTC
CDR3aa: CASSLQRETSYNEQFF

abundance: few
v_gene: TRBV27
j_gene: TRBJ1-5
d_gene: TRBD1
CDR3nt: TGTGCCAGCAGCCCCAACAGGGGTAGCAATCAGCCCCAGCATTTT
CDR3aa: CASSPNRGSNQPQHF

abundance: many
v_gene: TRBV28
j_gene: TRBJ1-1
d_gene: TRBD1
CDR3nt: TGTGCCAGCAGCCGTCCCGGGACAGGGGCTGATACTGAAGCTTTCTTT
CDR3aa: CASSRPGTGADTEAFF

abundance: many
v_gene: TRBV6-2/TRBV6-3
j_gene: TRBJ2-1
d_gene: TRBD2
CDR3nt: TGTGCCAGCAGACCCCGACTAGCGGGAGGTTCCAATGAGCAGTTCTTC
CDR3aa: CASRPRLAGGSNEQFF

abundance: many
v_gene: TRBV18
j_gene: TRBJ2-3
d_gene: TRBD1
CDR3nt: TGTGCCAGCTCACCACGGACAGGGTCCACAGATACGCAGTATTTT
CDR3aa: CASSPRTGSTDTQYF

abundance: many
v_gene: TRBV14
j_gene: TRBJ2-7
d_gene: -
CDR3nt: TGTGCCAGCAGCATCCGACTAGTCCAAAGCCACGAGCAGTACTTC
CDR3aa: CASSIRLVQSHEQYF

abundance: many
v_gene: TRBV9
j_gene: TRBJ1-6
d_gene: -
CDR3nt: TGTGCCAGCAGCGGAGGGGCCGGGACGGCGAATTCACCCCTCCACTTT
CDR3aa: CASSGGAGTANSPLHF

abundance: -
v_gene: TRBV4-3
j_gene: TRBJ2-5
d_gene: -
CDR3nt: TGCGCCAGCAGCCAAGATTTGCAGAAAGAGACCCAGTACTTC
CDR3aa: CASSQDLQKETQYF

abundance: few
v_gene: TRBV12-3/TRBV12-4
j_gene: TRBJ1-6
d_gene: -
CDR3nt: TGTGCCAGCAGCTGGGGCACCGCCTTGAATTCACCCCTCCACTTT
CDR3aa: CASSWGTALNSPLHF

abundance: -
v_gene: TRBV4-3
j_gene: TRBJ2-2
d_gene: -
CDR3nt: TGCGCCAGCAGCCAAGCGAACTGGATGAACACCGGGGAGCTGTTTTTT
CDR3aa: CASSQANWMNTGELFF

abundance: many
v_gene: TRBV5-1
j_gene: TRBJ2-1
d_gene: TRBD2
CDR3nt: TGCGCCAGCAGCTCCCGGACTAGCAATGAGCAGTTCTTC
CDR3aa: CASSSRTSNEQFF

abundance: -
v_gene: TRBV19
j_gene: TRBJ2-3
d_gene: TRBD2
CDR3nt: TGTGCCAGTAGTATCGGGACTAGCGGGAGAACAGATACGCAGTATTTT
CDR3aa: CASSIGTSGRTDTQYF

abundance: -
v_gene: TRBV7-2
j_gene: TRBJ2-1
d_gene: TRBD2
CDR3nt: TGTGCCAGCAGCTTTATTAGGGGACTAGCGGGAGATAAAGTGAATGAGCAGTTCTTC
CDR3aa: CASSFIRGLAGDKVNEQFF

abundance: many
v_gene: TRBV12-3/TRBV12-4
j_gene: TRBJ1-6
d_gene: TRBD1
CDR3nt: TGTGCCAGCAGTTTAGTCCCGGGACAGGGAAATTCACCCCTCCACTTT
CDR3aa: CASSLVPGQGNSPLHF

abundance: many
v_gene: TRBV7-8
j_gene: TRBJ2-1
d_gene: -
CDR3nt: TGTGCCAGCAGCTTTAGTAGCGCGGGGCCCAATGAGCAGTTCTTC
CDR3aa: CASSFSSAGPNEQFF

abundance: few
v_gene: TRBV5-5
j_gene: TRBJ2-7
d_gene: TRBD1
CDR3nt: TGTGCCAGCAGCCCGGGGACAGAGAGCTACGAGCAGTACTTC
CDR3aa: CASSPGTESYEQYF

abundance: many
v_gene: TRBV20-1
j_gene: TRBJ2-1
d_gene: TRBD2
CDR3nt: TGCAGTGCTAGAGTGAGGGGGACTAGCGGGATATTTTACAATGAGCAGTTCTTC
CDR3aa: CSARVRGTSGIFYNEQFF

abundance: many
v_gene: TRBV29-1
j_gene: TRBJ2-5
d_gene: TRBD2
CDR3nt: TGCAGCGTGAACGACGGGACTAGCGGGAGTGCGGGGACCCAGTACTTC
CDR3aa: CSVNDGTSGSAGTQYF

abundance: -
v_gene: TRBV12-3/TRBV12-4
j_gene: TRBJ2-1
d_gene: -
CDR3nt: TGTGCCAGCAGTTTAGACCCCACTTACCCTGAGCAGTTCTTC
CDR3aa: CASSLDPTYPEQFF

abundance: -
v_gene: TRBV11-2
j_gene: TRBJ1-3
d_gene: -
CDR3nt: TGTGCCAGCGGCTTAGGATTGCGTGAGGACACTGGAAACACCATATATTTT
CDR3aa: CASGLGLREDTGNTIYF

abundance: many
v_gene: TRBV24-1
j_gene: TRBJ2-7
d_gene: TRBD1
CDR3nt: TGTGCCACCAGTGATGCCGGACAGGGGGCCTACGAGCAGTACTTC
CDR3aa: CATSDAGQGAYEQYF

abundance: many
v_gene: TRBV7-8
j_gene: TRBJ2-7
d_gene: -
CDR3nt: TGTGCCAGCAGCCCGTTAGCAAATTACGAGCAGTACTTC
CDR3aa: CASSPLANYEQYF

abundance: -
v_gene: TRBV4-1
j_gene: TRBJ1-5
d_gene: -
CDR3nt: TGCGCCAGCAGCCAACACAGGGAATTAAGCAATCAGCCCCAGCATTTT
CDR3aa: CASSQHRELSNQPQHF

abundance: many
v_gene: TRBV2
j_gene: TRBJ2-1
d_gene: -
CDR3nt: TGTGCCAGCAGTGAAAGGGACCCTGAGCAGTTCTTC
CDR3aa: CASSERDPEQFF

abundance: -
v_gene: TRBV12-3/TRBV12-4
j_gene: TRBJ2-1
d_gene: TRBD1
CDR3nt: TGTGCCAGCAGTCACTACACCGACAGGGGGCCCGGGAATGAGCAGTTCTTC
CDR3aa: CASSHYTDRGPGNEQFF

abundance: many
v_gene: TRBV7-9
j_gene: TRBJ2-7
d_gene: -
CDR3nt: TGTGCCAGCAGCTCCGGTAGGGCGTACGAGCAGTACTTC
CDR3aa: CASSSGRAYEQYF

abundance: -
v_gene: TRBV19
j_gene: TRBJ2-2
d_gene: TRBD2
CDR3nt: TGTGCCAGTAGGTCCGGGGGGGAGGCCGGGGAGCTGTTTTTT
CDR3aa: CASRSGGEAGELFF

abundance: -
v_gene: TRBV12-3/TRBV12-4
j_gene: TRBJ1-3
d_gene: -
CDR3nt: TGTGCCAGCAGTTTGTCAGGGGTCTTAAACACCATATATTTT
CDR3aa: CASSLSGVLNTIYF

abundance: -
v_gene: TRBV6-1
j_gene: TRBJ1-1
d_gene: TRBD1
CDR3nt: TGTGCCAGCGACAGGGGAGGCACTGAAGCTTTCTTT
CDR3aa: CASDRGGTEAFF

abundance: many
v_gene: TRBV29-1
j_gene: TRBJ2-7
d_gene: TRBD2
CDR3nt: TGCAGCGTTGGGGGACTAGCGGTAGAAGAGCAGTACTTC
CDR3aa: CSVGGLAVEEQYF

abundance: -
v_gene: TRBV4-1
j_gene: TRBJ2-4
d_gene: TRBD2
CDR3nt: TGCGCCAGCAGCCAAGATAGGGGTGGGTCTAGCGGGAATAAAAACATTCAGTACTTC
CDR3aa: CASSQDRGGSSGNKNIQYF

abundance: many
v_gene: TRBV6-1
j_gene: TRBJ2-1
d_gene: -
CDR3nt: TGTGCCAGCAGATACACGACACAGGGTATTGGGCAGTTCTTC
CDR3aa: CASRYTTQGIGQFF

abundance: -
v_gene: TRBV5-1
j_gene: TRBJ1-2
d_gene: TRBD1
CDR3nt: TGCGCCAGCAGCTTGGAACCGGGACAGGTAGCTAACTATGGCTACACCTTC
CDR3aa: CASSLEPGQVANYGYTF

abundance: -
v_gene: TRBV29-1
j_gene: TRBJ1-1
d_gene: TRBD1
CDR3nt: TGCAGCGTTGTTGAACAGGGGGCACGAGCTTTCTTT
CDR3aa: CSVVEQGARAFF

abundance: many
v_gene: TRBV2
j_gene: TRBJ2-7
d_gene: -
CDR3nt: TGTGCCAGCAGTGAGGGGCAAACCAGTACCTACGAGCAGTACTTC
CDR3aa: CASSEGQTSTYEQYF

abundance: many
v_gene: TRBV27
j_gene: TRBJ2-1
d_gene: TRBD2
CDR3nt: TGTGCCAGCAGTTTAATGGCGGGAGGGGGGGGTGAGCAGTTCTTC
CDR3aa: CASSLMAGGGGEQFF

abundance: many
v_gene: TRBV20-1
j_gene: TRBJ2-4
d_gene: -
CDR3nt: TGCAGTGCTAGCGTAGCCTTAGGACTAGCCAAAAACATTCAGTACTTC
CDR3aa: CSASVALGLAKNIQYF

abundance: many
v_gene: TRBV6-6
j_gene: TRBJ2-7
d_gene: -
CDR3nt: TGTGCCAGCAGTTACGTGGGGGCGAGGTCCTACGAGCAGTACTTC
CDR3aa: CASSYVGARSYEQYF

abundance: few
v_gene: TRBV27
j_gene: TRBJ2-2
d_gene: TRBD2
CDR3nt: TGTGTCAGCAAATCTCGGGGCTCGTTACTAGCGTGGGACACCGGGGAGCTGTTTTTT
CDR3aa: CVSKSRGSLLAWDTGELFF

abundance: many
v_gene: TRBV4-1
j_gene: TRBJ1-5
d_gene: -
CDR3nt: TGCGCCAGCAGCCAAGATCGCCCACCCGTGGGTCAGCCCCAGCATTTT
CDR3aa: CASSQDRPPVGQPQHF

abundance: many
v_gene: TRBV20-1
j_gene: TRBJ2-5
d_gene: TRBD2
CDR3nt: TGCAGTGCCAGGCGACTAGCGGGAAGAGAAGAGACCCAGTACTTC
CDR3aa: CSARRLAGREETQYF

abundance: -
v_gene: TRBV6-2/TRBV6-3
j_gene: TRBJ2-1
d_gene: TRBD2
CDR3nt: TGTGCCAGCAGCGCCCTGGGAGGGGCCTACAATGAGCAGTTCTTC
CDR3aa: CASSALGGAYNEQFF

abundance: -
v_gene: TRBV30
j_gene: TRBJ2-2
d_gene: -
CDR3nt: TGTGCCTGGAAGGGGGGACAGATAGTCTGGAACACCGGGGAGCTGTTTTTT
CDR3aa: CAWKGGQIVWNTGELFF

abundance: -
v_gene: TRBV12-3/TRBV12-4
j_gene: TRBJ2-5
d_gene: TRBD2
CDR3nt: TGTGCCAGCAAGTTTGCGGGGGTTGGGGAGACCCAGTACTTC
CDR3aa: CASKFAGVGETQYF

abundance: -
v_gene: TRBV20-1
j_gene: TRBJ2-7
d_gene: TRBD2
CDR3nt: TGCAGTGCTAGAGATTTGGGGGCGGGAGGGGACTCAAGCTCCTACGAGCAGTACTTC
CDR3aa: CSARDLGAGGDSSSYEQYF

abundance: few
v_gene: TRBV6-2/TRBV6-3
j_gene: TRBJ1-5
d_gene: TRBD1
CDR3nt: TGTGCCAGCAGTCAGGGGGCTTGGCAGCCCCAGCATTTT
CDR3aa: CASSQGAWQPQHF

abundance: few
v_gene: TRBV6-2/TRBV6-3
j_gene: TRBJ2-1
d_gene: TRBD2
CDR3nt: TGTGCCAGCAGGACTAGCGGGAGGGCCAATAATGAGCAGTTCTTC
CDR3aa: CASRTSGRANNEQFF

abundance: many
v_gene: TRBV6-1
j_gene: TRBJ2-5
d_gene: TRBD2
CDR3nt: TGTGCCAGCACCAACGCGGGAGTGGAGACCCAGTACTTC
CDR3aa: CASTNAGVETQYF

abundance: many
v_gene: TRBV19
j_gene: TRBJ1-5
d_gene: -
CDR3nt: TGTGCCAGTAGTATGGGTGAGCCAGGTCAGCCCCAGCATTTT
CDR3aa: CASSMGEPGQPQHF

abundance: many
v_gene: TRBV7-2
j_gene: TRBJ2-7
d_gene: -
CDR3nt: TGTGCCAGCAGCCAGGGTGGCCACGAGCAGTACTTC
CDR3aa: CASSQGGHEQYF